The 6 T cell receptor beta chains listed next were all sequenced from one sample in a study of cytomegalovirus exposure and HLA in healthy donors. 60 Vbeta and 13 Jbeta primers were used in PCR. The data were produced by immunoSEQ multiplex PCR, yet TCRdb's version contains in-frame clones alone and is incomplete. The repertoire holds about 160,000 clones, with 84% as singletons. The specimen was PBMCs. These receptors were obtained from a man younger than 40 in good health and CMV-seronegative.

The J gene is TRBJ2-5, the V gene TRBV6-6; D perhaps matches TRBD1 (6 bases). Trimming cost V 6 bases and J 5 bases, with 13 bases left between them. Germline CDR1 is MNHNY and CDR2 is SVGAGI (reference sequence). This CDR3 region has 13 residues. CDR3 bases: TGTGCCAGCAGCAAAACAGGGCCCGAGACCCAGTACTTC. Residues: CASSKTGPETQYF.

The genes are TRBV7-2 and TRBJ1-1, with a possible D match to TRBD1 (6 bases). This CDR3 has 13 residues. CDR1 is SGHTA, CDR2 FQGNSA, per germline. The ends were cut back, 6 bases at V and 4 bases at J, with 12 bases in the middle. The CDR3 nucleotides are TGTGCCAGCAGACGCCGACAGGCCACTGAAGCTTTCTTT. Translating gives CASRRRQATEAFF.

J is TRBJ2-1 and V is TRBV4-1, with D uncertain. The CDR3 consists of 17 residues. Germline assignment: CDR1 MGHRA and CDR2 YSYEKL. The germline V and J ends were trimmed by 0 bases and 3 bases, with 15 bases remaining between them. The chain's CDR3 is CASSQDPPVPIYNEQFF. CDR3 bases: TGCGCCAGCAGCCAAGATCCCCCAGTTCCCATCTACAATGAGCAGTTCTTC.

The CDR3 is CASRPGTSGSYNEQFF. In DNA, the CDR3 is TGTGCCAGCAGACCCGGGACTAGCGGGAGCTACAATGAGCAGTTCTTC. This sequence joins TRBV14 and TRBJ2-1, with TRBD2 identical over 14 bases. With 6 bases clipped from V and 3 bases from J, the junction kept 4 bases outside the gene matches. Germline V CDR1 and CDR2: SGHDN, FVKESK. The CDR3 runs to 16 residues.

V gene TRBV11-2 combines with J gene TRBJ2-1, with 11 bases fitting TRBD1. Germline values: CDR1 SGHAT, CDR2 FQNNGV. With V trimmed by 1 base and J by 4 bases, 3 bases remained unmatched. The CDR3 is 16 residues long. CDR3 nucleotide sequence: TGTGCCAGCAGCTTAGGCGGGACAGGGGGTTACAATGAGCAGTTCTTC. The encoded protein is CASSLGGTGGYNEQFF.

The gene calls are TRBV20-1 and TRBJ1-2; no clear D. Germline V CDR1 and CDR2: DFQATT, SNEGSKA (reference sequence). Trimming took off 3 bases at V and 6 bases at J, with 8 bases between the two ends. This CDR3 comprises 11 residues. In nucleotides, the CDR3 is TGCAGTGCTAGGGGAGAGAATGGCTACACCTTC. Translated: CSARGENGYTF.